This T cell receptor (beta chain) is from a study of cytomegalovirus exposure and HLA in healthy donors. Trimming took off 7 bases at V and 1 base at J, with 13 bases between the two ends. The length of the CDR3 is 14 residues. Germline values: CDR1 MNHNS, CDR2 SASEGT. On this clone itself: Its target is not known.

The PCR contained 60 Vbeta and 13 Jbeta primers. Sequenced by immunoSEQ multiplex PCR; TCRdb stores in-frame clones only, minus some. Counted here are some 120,000 clones, 75% to 85% occurring once; the ten biggest clones make up 3.5% to 5%. Study conclusions and caveats: Being indistinguishable, some V segments were excluded, TRBV6-2 and TRBV6-3 among them. A later analysis linked roughly 17,000 TCR beta sequences to HLA alleles at 0.05 false discovery rate. The authors later linked a missense DCLRE1C variant to TCR beta V- and J-gene trimming. A later analysis found most CMV-associated TCR beta chains apparently HLA-restricted.

The receptor's source is a man aged 25-45 years in good health and CMV-seropositive. The chain combines TRBV6-1 with TRBJ1-2; a weak D match, TRBD1 (5 bases). Source material: PBMCs. The CDR3 DNA reads as TGTGCCAGCAACCGACAGAATCTTAACTATGGCTACACCTTC. It translates to CASNRQNLNYGYTF.